These 6 T cell receptor beta chains were sequenced from one sample in a study of blood T cell repertoires in COVID-19. Sequencing was performed with immunoSEQ multiplex PCR; in TCRdb, only in-frame clones are kept and a portion is missing. This sample has some 99,000 clones, with around 90% found just once. Specimen: peripheral blood. Receptors originate from a man between 65 and 85 years old with acute or convalescent COVID-19.

This clone is a singleton in its sample. The chain carries TRBV6-5 and TRBJ2-1; 10 bases are a match to TRBD2. Trimming at V came to 2 bases and at J to 5 bases, leaving 6 bases not matched to a gene. Germline values: CDR1 MNHEY, CDR2 SVGAGI. The CDR3 extends over 16 amino acids. CDR3 sequence: CASSYKLAGDHNEQFF. As DNA, the CDR3 is TGTGCCAGCAGTTACAAGCTAGCGGGGGACCACAATGAGCAGTTCTTC.

The chain employs TRBV18 and TRBJ1-2, with a possible D match to TRBD1 (5 bases). Germline CDR1 is KGHSH and CDR2 is LQKENI. Trimming removed 2 bases from V and 7 bases from J, with 14 bases in between. This CDR3 is 14 amino acids long. The CDR3 region has the DNA TGTGCCAGCTCACCAGGCCGGCAGGGTGGTGGCTACACCTTC. The encoded protein is CASSPGRQGGGYTF.

V is TRBV21-1 and J is TRBJ2-1; the table's D call TRBD1 went unverified against the DNA. TRBV21-1 is recorded as a pseudogene. The CDR3 totals 15 residues. CDR3 bases: TGTGCCAGCAGCGACCGGGACAGGAAGGACAATGAGCAGTTCTTC. This gives the protein CASSDRDRKDNEQFF.

J is TRBJ1-3 and V is TRBV7-9; 7 positions match TRBD1. The CDR3 loop spans 18 amino acids. Germline V lookup: CDR1 SEHNR, CDR2 FQNEAQ (reference sequence). After removal of 10 bases from V and 8 bases from J, the junction contained 26 bases not matched to a gene. CDR3 sequence reads: CATGISPGTERNRDTIYF. The DNA for the CDR3 is TGTGCCACCGGAATCTCTCCCGGGACAGAAAGAAACCGAGACACCATATATTTT. Based on the CDR3 plus reference TRBV7-9 and TRBJ1-3, the full variable domain is DTGVSQNPRHKITKRGQNVTFRCDPISEHNRLYWYRQTLGQGPEFLTYFQNEAQLEKSRLLSDRFSAERPKGSFSTLEIQRTEQGDSAMYLCATGISPGTERNRDTIYFGEGSWLTVV.

CDR3: CASSLVPDRVDEAFF. Here the CDR3 DNA reads TGCGCCAGCAGCTTGGTCCCGGACAGGGTAGATGAAGCTTTCTTT. The rearrangement uses TRBV5-1 and TRBJ1-1; 8 bases line up with TRBD1. Germline CDR1 reads SGHRS; CDR2 reads YFSETQ. CDR3 length equals 15 residues. V was pared by 0 bases and J by 7 bases, with 8 bases of the junction left unmatched.

The chain uses TRBV12-3 or TRBV12-4 and TRBJ2-3; D possibly corresponds to TRBD1 (6 bases). This CDR3 comprises 13 residues. V lost 9 bases, J lost 7 bases, and 17 bases lay in between. This CDR3 reads CASRAPGDNTQYF. As DNA, the CDR3 is TGTGCCAGTCGGGCCCCAGGGGATAATACGCAGTATTTT.